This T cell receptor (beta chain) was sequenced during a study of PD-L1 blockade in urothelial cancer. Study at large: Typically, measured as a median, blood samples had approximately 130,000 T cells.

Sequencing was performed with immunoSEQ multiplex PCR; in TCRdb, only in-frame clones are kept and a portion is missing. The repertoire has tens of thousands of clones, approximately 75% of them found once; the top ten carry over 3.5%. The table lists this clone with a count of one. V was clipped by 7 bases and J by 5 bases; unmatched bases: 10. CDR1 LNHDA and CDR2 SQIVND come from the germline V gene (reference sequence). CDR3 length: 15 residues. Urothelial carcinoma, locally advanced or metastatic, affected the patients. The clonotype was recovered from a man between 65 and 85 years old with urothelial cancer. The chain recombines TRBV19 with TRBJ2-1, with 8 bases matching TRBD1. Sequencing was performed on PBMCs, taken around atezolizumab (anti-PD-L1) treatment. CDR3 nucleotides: TGTGCCAGTAAATTCCCCGGGACAGGTAACAATGAGCAGTTCTTC. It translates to CASKFPGTGNNEQFF.